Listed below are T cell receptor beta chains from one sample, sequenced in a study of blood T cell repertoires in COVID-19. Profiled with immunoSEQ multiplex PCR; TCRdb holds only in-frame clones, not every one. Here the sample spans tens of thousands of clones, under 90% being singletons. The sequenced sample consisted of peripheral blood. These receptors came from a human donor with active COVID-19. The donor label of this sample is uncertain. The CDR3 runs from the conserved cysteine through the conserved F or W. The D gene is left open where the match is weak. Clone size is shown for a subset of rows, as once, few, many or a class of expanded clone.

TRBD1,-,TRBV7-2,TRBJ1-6,TGTGCCAGCAGCTTGGACAGGGGTAATTCACCCCTCCACTTT,CASSLDRGNSPLHF
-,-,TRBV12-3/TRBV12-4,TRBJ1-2,TGTGCCAGCAGCGATGACACTGAATATGGCTACACCTTC,CASSDDTEYGYTF
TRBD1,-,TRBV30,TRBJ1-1,TGTGCCTGGAGGCCTGAGGGGGCGCATATAAGGTACACTGAAGCTTTCTTT,CAWRPEGAHIRYTEAFF
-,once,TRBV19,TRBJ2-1,TGTGCCAGTAGTATGACGACACACTCCTACAATGAGCAGTTCTTC,CASSMTTHSYNEQFF
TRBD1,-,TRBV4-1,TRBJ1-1,TGCGCCAGCAGCCAAGGAAGGGGACAGCTGAACACTGAAGCTTTCTTT,CASSQGRGQLNTEAFF
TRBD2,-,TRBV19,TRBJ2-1,TGTGCCAGTAGTTTACTAGCGGGGGCTTCCTACAATGAGCAGTTCTTC,CASSLLAGASYNEQFF
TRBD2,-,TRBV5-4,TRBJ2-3,TGTGCCAGCAGCTTATATGCGGGAGCAGATACGCAGTATTTT,CASSLYAGADTQYF
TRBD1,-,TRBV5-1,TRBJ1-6,TGCGCCAGCAGCTGGGGACAGGGGGGTTCACCCCTCCACTTT,CASSWGQGGSPLHF
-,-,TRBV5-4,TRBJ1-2,TGTGCCAGCAGCATTGACAGTCCCCTATTTAGCGGCTACACCTTC,CASSIDSPLFSGYTF
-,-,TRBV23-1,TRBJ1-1,TGCGCCAGCACAGCACCCAACAGGAACACTGAAGCTTTCTTT,CASTAPNRNTEAFF
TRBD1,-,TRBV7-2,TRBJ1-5,TGTGCCAGCAGACCCCCCGGGACAGGCAATCAGCCCCAGCATTTT,CASRPPGTGNQPQHF
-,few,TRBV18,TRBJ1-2,TGTGCCAGCTCACCTGACACCTCTGAGGGCTACACCTTC,CASSPDTSEGYTF
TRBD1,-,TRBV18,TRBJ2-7,TGTGCCAGCTCACCGGGACAGCTCAACGAGCAGTACTTC,CASSPGQLNEQYF
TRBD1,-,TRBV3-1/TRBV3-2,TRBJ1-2,TGTGCCAGCAGCCAAGAAGGGACAGGTTCTGTAGGCTACACCTTC,CASSQEGTGSVGYTF
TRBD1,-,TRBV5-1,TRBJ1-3,TGCGCCAGCAGCCCGGGACAGAGCTCTGGAAACACCATATATTTT,CASSPGQSSGNTIYF
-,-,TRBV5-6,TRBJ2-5,TGTGCCAGCAGCTTGTACCTCGCAGGCCGCCTCCAAGAGACCCAGTACTTC,CASSLYLAGRLQETQYF
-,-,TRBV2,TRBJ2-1,TGTGCCAGCAGTCCCAACGGACTGGGCGATGAGCAGTTCTTC,CASSPNGLGDEQFF
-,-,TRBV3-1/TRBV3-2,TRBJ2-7,TGTGCCAGCAGCCAAGATCGGTCCTACGAGCAGTACTTC,CASSQDRSYEQYF
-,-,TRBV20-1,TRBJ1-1,TGCAGTGTTTACGGGAATACTGAAGCTTTCTTT,CSVYGNTEAFF
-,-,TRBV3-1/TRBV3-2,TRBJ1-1,TGTGCCAGCAGCCAAGATCTTAACAGGGTCACTGAAGCTTTCTTT,CASSQDLNRVTEAFF
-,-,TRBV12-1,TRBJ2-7,TGTGCCAGCAGCTTGCCGACACGCTACGAGCAGTACTTC,CASSLPTRYEQYF
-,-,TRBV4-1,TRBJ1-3,TGCGCCAGCAGGGAGGGGAACACCATATATTTT,CASREGNTIYF
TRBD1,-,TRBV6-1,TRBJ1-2,TGTGCCAGCAGTGTTGGACAGGGGGCCGGTAACTATGGCTACACCTTC,CASSVGQGAGNYGYTF
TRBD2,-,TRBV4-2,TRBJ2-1,TGTGCCAGCAGCCAAGCTCCGTTGGCGGGGGGAACGAAGAATGAGCAGTTCTTC,CASSQAPLAGGTKNEQFF
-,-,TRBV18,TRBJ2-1,TGTGCCAGCTCTGAGGACGAGGCCGGGGTCTCGAAGCAGTTCTTC,CASSEDEAGVSKQFF
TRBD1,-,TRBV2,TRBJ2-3,TGTGCCAGCAGTGAAAGGCAGGGGGCCCGTGCAGATACGCAGTATTTT,CASSERQGARADTQYF
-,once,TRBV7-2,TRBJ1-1,TGTGCCAGCAGCTTAGTGAGCAGGGCTAGCACTGAAGCTTTCTTT,CASSLVSRASTEAFF
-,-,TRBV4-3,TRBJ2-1,TGCGCCAGCAGCCACGCGGGGGCTATCGGGAATGAGCAGTTCTTC,CASSHAGAIGNEQFF
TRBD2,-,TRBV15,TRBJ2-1,TGTGCCACCAGCGTAACGGGCGGGACTAGAAATAGGTATGAGCAGTTCTTC,CATSVTGGTRNRYEQFF
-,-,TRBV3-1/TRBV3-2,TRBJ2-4,TGTGCCAGCAGCCAGATTCGGCAGGGGAACATTCAGTACTTC,CASSQIRQGNIQYF
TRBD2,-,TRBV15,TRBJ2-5,TGTGCCACCAGCAGGCTTATAGGGTCTAGCGGAGAGACCCAGTACTTC,CATSRLIGSSGETQYF
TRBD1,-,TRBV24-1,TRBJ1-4,TGTGCCACCAGTGACGGTTCCACAGGGGGACATAATGAAAAACTGTTTTTT,CATSDGSTGGHNEKLFF
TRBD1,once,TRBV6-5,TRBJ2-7,TGTGCCAGTGAGGACAGGGGGAGTTCCTACGAGCAGTACTTC,CASEDRGSSYEQYF
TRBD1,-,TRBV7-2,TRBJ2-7,TGTGCCAGCAGTTCCCAGGGGGCTTACGAGCAGTACTTC,CASSSQGAYEQYF
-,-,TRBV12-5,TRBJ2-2,TGTGCTAGTGGTTTGATAACAGGGGAGGTAGCCGGGGAGCTGTTTTTT,CASGLITGEVAGELFF
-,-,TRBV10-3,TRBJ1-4,TGTGCCATCAGTGCTGGGGCGAGTAATGAAAAACTGTTTTTT,CAISAGASNEKLFF
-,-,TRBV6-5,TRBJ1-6,TGTGCCAGCAGTTACGACAGATCAAATTCACCCCTCCACTTT,CASSYDRSNSPLHF
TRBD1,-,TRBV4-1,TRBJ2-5,TGCGCCAGCAGCCCCCGGGACAGTGTGGAGACCCAGTACTTC,CASSPRDSVETQYF
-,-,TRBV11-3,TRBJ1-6,TGTGCCAGCAGCTCTGGGGCGAATAATTCACCCCTCCACTTT,CASSSGANNSPLHF
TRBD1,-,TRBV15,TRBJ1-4,TGTGCCACCAGCGCCAGTCCGGGACAGGGCAAACAAAATGAAAAACTGTTTTTT,CATSASPGQGKQNEKLFF
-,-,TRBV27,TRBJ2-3,TGTGCCAGCAGTTTACGCTCGGGGGGCTGGGATACGCAGTATTTT,CASSLRSGGWDTQYF
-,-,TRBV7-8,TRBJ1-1,TGTGCCAGCAGCTTAGGTTGGGGGGGGAACACTGAAGCTTTCTTT,CASSLGWGGNTEAFF
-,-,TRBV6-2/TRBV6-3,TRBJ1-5,TGTGCCAGCAGTTACAGCGGGGGGAGGAATCAGCCCCAGCATTTT,CASSYSGGRNQPQHF
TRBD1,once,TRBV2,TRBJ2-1,TGTGCCAGCAGTGAACAGGGGGCGCGTAATGAGCAGTTCTTC,CASSEQGARNEQFF
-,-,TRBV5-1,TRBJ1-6,TGCGCCAGCAGTTCCAGCTCCTATAATTCACCCCTCCACTTT,CASSSSSYNSPLHF
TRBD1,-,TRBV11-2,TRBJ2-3,TGTGCCAGCAGGGCAGGGGGCTTTGCCACAGATACGCAGTATTTT,CASRAGGFATDTQYF
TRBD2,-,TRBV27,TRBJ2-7,TGTGCCAGCAGTTTCAGCGGGGGTTTATCCGAGCAGTACTTC,CASSFSGGLSEQYF
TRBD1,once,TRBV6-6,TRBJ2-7,TGTGCCAGCAAAACCGGGACAGGGAACAACCAGTACTTC,CASKTGTGNNQYF
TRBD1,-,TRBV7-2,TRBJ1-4,TGTGCCAGCAGCGGACAACAGGGGAGGAATGAAAAACTGTTTTTT,CASSGQQGRNEKLFF
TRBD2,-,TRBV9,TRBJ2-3,TGTGCCAGCAGCGAGGATGCCGGACTAGACCTCACAGATACGCAGTATTTT,CASSEDAGLDLTDTQYF
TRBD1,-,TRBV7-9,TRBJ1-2,TGTGCCAGCAGTCCGACAGGGCACTATGGCTACACCTTC,CASSPTGHYGYTF
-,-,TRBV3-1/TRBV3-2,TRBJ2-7,TGTGCCAGCAGCCAAAGCAACTACGAGCAGTACTTC,CASSQSNYEQYF
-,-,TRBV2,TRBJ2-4,TGTGCCAGCAGTGACCCGGGTAGGACGGGACTAGCCAAAAACATTCAGTACTTC,CASSDPGRTGLAKNIQYF
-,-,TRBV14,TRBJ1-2,TGTGCCAGCGGTAAAGGCAGGGGAACCTATGGCTACACCTTC,CASGKGRGTYGYTF
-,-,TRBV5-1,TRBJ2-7,TGCGCCAGCAGCTTGGTAGTGCTTCCCTACGAGCAGTACTTC,CASSLVVLPYEQYF